Following are 24 T cell receptor beta chains from one sample sequenced in a study of blood T cell repertoires in COVID-19. The repertoire was sequenced with immunoSEQ multiplex PCR; TCRdb's copy has only in-frame clones and lacks some. The repertoire holds about 160,000 clones, with more than 75% as singletons. Sequencing was carried out using peripheral blood. These receptors were taken from a man aged 60 to 69 with active or convalescent COVID-19.

The chain is built from TRBV2 and TRBJ1-4; TRBD1 agrees at 10 bases. Germline CDR1 SNHLY, CDR2 FYNNEI. V shed 4 bases and J 7 bases; nucleotides not matched to a gene: 9. The CDR3 has 16 residues. CDR3 loop: CASSGRDRGSGEKLFF. CDR3 DNA sequence: TGTGCCAGCAGTGGCCGGGACAGGGGTTCTGGTGAAAAACTGTTTTTT.

The chain joins TRBV3-1 (or the pseudogene TRBV3-2) to TRBJ2-5; a weak D match, TRBD1 (6 bases). Germline assignment: CDR1 LGHDT and CDR2 YNNKEL (reference sequence). The CDR3 sequence is 16 residues long. V lost 1 base to trimming and J lost 2 bases, with 14 bases between them. The chain's CDR3 is CASSQGGTGRQETQYF. CDR3 DNA sequence: TGTGCCAGCAGCCAAGGGGGTACAGGGCGACAAGAGACCCAGTACTTC.

The J gene is TRBJ1-1, the V gene TRBV29-1, with D tentatively TRBD1 (5 bases). The germline V gene encodes CDR1 SQVTM and CDR2 ANQGSEA. Trimming left V 0 bases short and J 3 bases short, with 11 bases between. This CDR3 comprises 14 residues. The CDR3: CSVEDWTSHTEAFF. The CDR3, as DNA: TGCAGCGTTGAAGATTGGACAAGCCACACTGAAGCTTTCTTT.

The V gene is TRBV6-5, the J gene TRBJ1-2; 8 nucleotides align to TRBD1. The J segment lost 1 base and the V segment lost 6 bases, leaving 7 bases of the junction unmatched. The CDR3 length is 15 residues. The V gene's germline CDR1 is MNHEY and CDR2 SVGAGI. DNA of the CDR3: TGTGCCAGCAGGCCCATGGACAGGGTTAACTATGGCTACACCTTC. Protein product: CASRPMDRVNYGYTF.

This clone was counted only a few times. This chain joins TRBV19 and TRBJ2-1; the D gene is possibly TRBD1 (5 bases). Germline loops: CDR1 LNHDA, CDR2 SQIVND (reference sequence). V was cut by 5 bases and J by 3 bases, with 17 bases left in between. CDR3 length equals 16 residues. CDR3 protein: CASSSSAQGYYNEQFF. CDR3 in DNA: TGTGCCAGTAGTTCTTCAGCGCAGGGCTACTACAATGAGCAGTTCTTC.

This clone showed up just a few times. V is TRBV29-1 and J is TRBJ1-4; maybe TRBD1 (6 bases). V dropped 6 bases and J dropped 5 bases, with 13 bases sitting between them. The CDR3 is 13 amino acids. Looked up from germline, CDR1 is SQVTM and CDR2 is ANQGSEA. CDR3 loop: CSVANRENEKLFF. The DNA for the CDR3 is TGCAGCGTAGCCAACAGGGAAAATGAAAAACTGTTTTTT.

This clone was recorded only once. This chain joins TRBV30 and TRBJ2-3; TRBD1 might be the D (5 bases). V dropped 4 bases and J dropped 0 bases, with 11 bases sitting between them. This CDR3 has 14 amino acids. Germline assignment: CDR1 GTSNPN and CDR2 SVGIG (reference sequence). For the CDR3, the DNA is TGTGCCTGGAAAACAGGTACTAGCACAGATACGCAGTATTTT. This sequence encodes CAWKTGTSTDTQYF. The full variable domain, completed using reference TRBV30 and TRBJ2-3, is SQTIHQWPATLVQPVGSPLSLECTVEGTSNPNLYWYRQAAGRGLQLLFYSVGIGQISSEVPQNLSASRPQDRQFILSSKKLLLSDSGFYLCAWKTGTSTDTQYFGPGTRLTVL.

This rearrangement joins TRBV12-5 to TRBJ2-7; D gene ambiguous. Trimming left V 1 base short and J 5 bases short, with 18 bases between. CDR1 is LGHNT and CDR2 is FRNRAP in the germline V gene. The CDR3 extends over 16 amino acids. The CDR3 sequence is CASGLAAGRNPHEQYF. CDR3 DNA: TGTGCTAGTGGTTTGGCCGCAGGTCGAAACCCCCACGAGCAGTACTTC.

The table lists this clone with a count of one. The chain uses TRBV3-1 (or the pseudogene TRBV3-2) and TRBJ1-1; 10 nucleotides align to TRBD1. The germline gives CDR1 LGHDT, CDR2 YNNKEL (reference sequence). This CDR3 region has 14 residues. V was clipped by 3 bases and J by 3 bases; unmatched bases: 1. The CDR3 DNA reads as TGTGCCAGCAGCCACGGACAGGGGGACACTGAAGCTTTCTTT. Translating gives CASSHGQGDTEAFF.

This rearrangement joins TRBV10-3 to TRBJ2-3, with a tentative D call TRBD1 (6 bases). Trimming shortened V by 4 bases and J by 4 bases, and 9 bases separated the two germline ends. Germline CDR1 and CDR2: ENHRY and SYGVKD. The CDR3 loop spans 13 amino acids. DNA of the CDR3: TGTGCCATCAGTGGTACAGGGCCAGATACGCAGTATTTT. It encodes CAISGTGPDTQYF.

This clone turned up a few times. The chain is built from TRBV30 and TRBJ1-6, with D tentatively TRBD1 (6 bases). This CDR3 has 13 amino acids. Per germline, CDR1 GTSNPN and CDR2 SVGIG (reference sequence). V was trimmed by 3 bases and J by 5 bases, leaving 8 bases between them. The CDR3, as DNA: TGTGCCTGGAGGGGACATGATAATTCACCCCTCCACTTT. Translation: CAWRGHDNSPLHF.

Concerning this clone: This sample includes further DNA sequences coding for the same CDR3. V gene TRBV6-5 combines with J gene TRBJ1-1, with 7 bases lining up with TRBD1. Germline V lookup: CDR1 MNHEY, CDR2 SVGAGI. V was clipped by 6 bases and J by 2 bases; unmatched bases: 3. The CDR3 sequence is 13 residues long. As DNA, the CDR3 is TGTGCCAGCAGAAACAGGGGTAACACTGAAGCTTTCTTT. Translation: CASRNRGNTEAFF.

The chain is built from TRBV6-6 and TRBJ2-7; 7 bases align to TRBD1. V was clipped by 7 bases and J by 0 bases; unmatched bases: 6. This CDR3 has 14 amino acids. Germline V gives CDR1 MNHNY, CDR2 SVGAGI (reference sequence). The CDR3 nucleotides read TGTGCCAGCAACACAGGGGACGCCTCCTACGAGCAGTACTTC. Amino acids: CASNTGDASYEQYF.

The chain has TRBV27 and TRBJ1-5, with TRBD1 matching 8 bases. The CDR3 sequence is 13 residues long. The V segment lost 6 bases and the J segment 5 bases; nucleotides outside the gene matches: 3. From germline, CDR1 is MNHEY and CDR2 SMNVEV (reference sequence). The CDR3: CASSSQGDQPQHF. CDR3 in DNA: TGTGCCAGCAGCTCACAGGGGGATCAGCCCCAGCATTTT.

The V call is TRBV7-2, the J call TRBJ2-1; tentatively, D is TRBD2 (6 bases). The V and J ends lost 5 bases and 3 bases respectively, with 20 bases between them. Germline CDR1 SGHTA, CDR2 FQGNSA. CDR3 length: 17 amino acids. CDR3 protein: CASSLRWRRGVYNEQFF. CDR3 bases: TGTGCCAGCAGCCTAAGATGGCGGCGGGGTGTCTACAATGAGCAGTTCTTC. The full variable domain, completed using reference TRBV7-2 and TRBJ2-1, is GAGVSQSPSNKVTEKGKDVELRCDPISGHTALYWYRQSLGQGLEFLIYFQGNSAPDKSGLPSDRFSAERTGGSVSTLTIQRTQQEDSAVYLCASSLRWRRGVYNEQFFGPGTRLTVL.

The chain uses TRBV11-2 and TRBJ1-4; TRBD1 aligns across 7 bases. V lost 1 base to trimming and J lost 8 bases; unmatched junction nucleotides: 4. CDR1 and CDR2 from the germline V gene are SGHAT and FQNNGV. The CDR3 runs 14 residues. CDR3 in amino acids: CASSLAGGNEKLFF. In nucleotides, the CDR3 is TGTGCCAGCAGCTTAGCAGGGGGTAACGAAAAACTGTTTTTT.

CDR3: CAWSVLGWEKLFF. CDR3 in DNA: TGTGCCTGGAGTGTACTTGGTTGGGAAAAACTGTTTTTT. The chain combines TRBV30 with TRBJ1-4; D is uncertain. CDR1 and CDR2 (germline): GTSNPN, SVGIG (reference sequence). Between the trimmed V and J ends, which lost 0 bases and 8 bases, there was a span of 10 bases. The CDR3 contains 13 residues.

This clone showed up just once. The rearrangement joins TRBV5-4 to TRBJ1-2; 11 bases agree with TRBD1. With 3 bases clipped from V and 2 bases from J, the junction kept 6 bases outside the gene matches. The CDR3 spans 16 residues. Germline CDR1 is SGHNT and CDR2 is YYREEE (reference sequence). CDR3: CASSSPGQGANYGYTF. The CDR3 nucleotides are TGTGCCAGCAGCTCGCCAGGACAGGGGGCGAACTATGGCTACACCTTC. The full variable domain, with the rest looked up from reference TRBV5-4 and TRBJ1-2, is ETGVTQSPTHLIKTRGQQVTLRCSSQSGHNTVSWYQQALGQGPQFIFQYYREEENGRGNFPPRFSGLQFPNYSSELNVNALELDDSALYLCASSSPGQGANYGYTFGSGTRLTVV.

This clone has a single count. The chain's CDR3 is CASMLYGEAFF. CDR3 DNA: TGTGCCAGCATGTTGTACGGGGAAGCTTTCTTT. J is TRBJ1-1 and V is TRBV6-4; D not resolved. V dropped 7 bases and J dropped 8 bases, with 11 bases sitting between them. The CDR3 covers 11 residues. Germline-derived CDR1 and CDR2 are MRHNA and SNTAGT.

The V call is TRBV5-1, the J call TRBJ2-1; 9 bases align to TRBD1. This CDR3 spans 15 amino acids. J lost 1 base, V lost 5 bases, and 4 bases had no gene match. Germline values: CDR1 SGHRS, CDR2 YFSETQ. The CDR3 nucleotides are TGCGCCAGCAGTCGACAGGGGGATTCCTACAATGAGCAGTTCTTC. It codes for CASSRQGDSYNEQFF.

V is TRBV7-9 and J is TRBJ1-1; no clear D gene. V gave up 1 base and J gave up 7 bases, with 13 bases separating them. Germline V gene lookup returns CDR1 SEHNR and CDR2 FQNEAQ (reference sequence). This CDR3 region has 14 residues. CDR3 region: CASSLVSGAGEAFF. CDR3 nucleotide sequence: TGTGCCAGCAGCTTAGTTTCGGGTGCGGGTGAAGCTTTCTTT.

This sequence joins TRBV11-3 and TRBJ1-6, with 11 positions matching TRBD1. V shed 5 bases and J 4 bases; nucleotides not matched to a gene: 10. CDR3 length equals 18 residues. Per the germline V gene, CDR1 is SGHNT and CDR2 is YENEEA. CDR3 DNA sequence: TGTGCCAGCAGCCTCGGACAGGGGGCTAGAATTTATAATTCACCCCTCCACTTT. Translated: CASSLGQGARIYNSPLHF.

The chain couples TRBV9 to TRBJ2-1; 7 nucleotides line up with TRBD1. The germline gives CDR1 SGDLS, CDR2 YYNGEE. The ends lost 3 bases at V and 7 bases at J; junction bases unmatched: 7. CDR3 size: 14 residues. For the CDR3, the DNA is TGTGCCAGCAGCGCCAGACAGGGTTGGAATGAGCAGTTCTTC. Translated: CASSARQGWNEQFF.

V and J are TRBV18 and TRBJ1-6; no firm D call. This CDR3 is 15 amino acids long. V dropped 1 base and J dropped 7 bases, with 11 bases sitting between them. The germline CDR1 and CDR2 sequences are KGHSH and LQKENI. The CDR3 DNA reads TGTGCCAGCTCACCACGATCGGGGATCAATTCACCCCTCCACTTT. Translating it yields CASSPRSGINSPLHF.